This TCR beta chain was observed in a study of CD8 T cells in ankylosing spondylitis. TCRdb ran MiXCR on the 5' RACE reads and lists one entry per CDR3 protein. Seen here are approximately 250,000 distinct CDR3 sequences, roughly 8.2% observed once, and the top ten hold roughly 5%. At least ten counts were recorded for this clonotype. Its antigen is not identified. Study-level results: Disease-linked clones were reportedly significantly enriched in matched ankylosing spondylitis synovial fluid. For ankylosing spondylitis blood, a TCR beta motif of seven to nine highly homologous variants appeared characteristic. There were earlier reports of some motif variants in reactive arthritis synovial fluid and blood.

This receptor was taken from a female donor with ankylosing spondylitis or in good health (not recorded which). Sequencing was done on a sample of blood, either unsorted or a sorted T cell fraction (not recorded which).

The CDR3 loop is CSARRGAGANVLTF. In nucleotides, the CDR3 is TGCAGTGCTAGAAGGGGAGCTGGGGCCAACGTCCTGACTTTC. The rearrangement uses TRBV20-1 and TRBJ2-6, with D perhaps assigned TRBD1 or TRBD2 (5 bases each). V gave up 2 bases and J gave up 2 bases, with 7 bases separating them. The CDR3 is 14 amino acids. The V gene's germline CDR1 is DFQATT and CDR2 SNEGSKA (reference sequence).